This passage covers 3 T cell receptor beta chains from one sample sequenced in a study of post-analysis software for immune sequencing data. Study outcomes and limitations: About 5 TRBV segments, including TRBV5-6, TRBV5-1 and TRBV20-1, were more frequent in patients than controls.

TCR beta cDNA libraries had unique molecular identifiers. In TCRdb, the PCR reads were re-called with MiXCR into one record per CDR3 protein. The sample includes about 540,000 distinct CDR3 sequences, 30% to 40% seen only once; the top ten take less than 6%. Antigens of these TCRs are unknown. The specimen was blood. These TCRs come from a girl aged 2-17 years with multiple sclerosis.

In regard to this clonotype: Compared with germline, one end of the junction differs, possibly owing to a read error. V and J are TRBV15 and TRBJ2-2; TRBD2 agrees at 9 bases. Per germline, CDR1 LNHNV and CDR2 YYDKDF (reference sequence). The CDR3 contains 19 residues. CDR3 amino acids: CATSRERLRGGQNTGERFF. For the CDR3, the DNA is TGTGCCACCAGCAGAGAGAGGCTGCGGGGGGGCCAGAACACCGGGGAGCGGTTTTTT.

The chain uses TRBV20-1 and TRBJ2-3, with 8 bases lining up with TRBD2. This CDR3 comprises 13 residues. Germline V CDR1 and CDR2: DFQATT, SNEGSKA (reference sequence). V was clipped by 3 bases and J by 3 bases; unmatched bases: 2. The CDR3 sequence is CSASRGGTDTQYF. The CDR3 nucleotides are TGCAGTGCTAGCCGGGGGGGTACAGATACGCAGTATTTT.

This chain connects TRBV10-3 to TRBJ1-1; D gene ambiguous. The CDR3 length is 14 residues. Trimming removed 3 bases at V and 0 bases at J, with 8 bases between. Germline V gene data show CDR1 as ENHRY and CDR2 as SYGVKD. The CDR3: CAISERQLNTEAFF. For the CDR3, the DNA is TGTGCCATCAGTGAAAGGCAGCTGAACACTGAAGCTTTCTTT.